The 10 T cell receptor beta chains given below trace back to one sample, sequenced in a study of blood T cell repertoires in COVID-19. Clones were sequenced by immunoSEQ multiplex PCR, and TCRdb holds only the in-frame ones, with some missing. The sample consists of over 150,000 clones, 80% to 90% of them appearing once. Sequenced material: peripheral blood. Receptors originate from a man younger than 30 who had recovered from COVID-19.

As DNA, the CDR3 is TGCGCCAGCAGCCAGGGCCTCACAGATACGCAGTATTTT. Translated, it gives CASSQGLTDTQYF. V is TRBV4-1 and J is TRBJ2-3; D gene ambiguous. The CDR3 is 13 amino acids. Germline loops: CDR1 MGHRA, CDR2 YSYEKL. V gave up 3 bases and J gave up 2 bases, with 6 bases separating them.

The V and J genes are TRBV27 and TRBJ2-1, with 8 bases fitting TRBD2. J was trimmed by 5 bases and V by 5 bases; bases with no gene match: 11. The CDR3 runs 16 residues. Germline V gives CDR1 MNHEY, CDR2 SMNVEV (reference sequence). In DNA form, the CDR3 reads TGTGCCAGCAGTCCCCGGGCTGCGGGAGGAAACAATGAGCAGTTCTTC. This gives the protein CASSPRAAGGNNEQFF.

The chain recombines TRBV29-1 with TRBJ2-3; TRBD2 matches 9 bases. CDR3 length equals 13 residues. Trimming took 8 bases from V and 1 from J; bases not matched to a gene: 4. Germline assignment: CDR1 SQVTM and CDR2 ANQGSEA. CDR3 nucleotide sequence: TGCAGCCTTAGCGGGAGTGGCACAGATACGCAGTATTTT. The encoded protein is CSLSGSGTDTQYF.

V is TRBV19 and J is TRBJ1-6; 7 bases agree with TRBD1. Per germline, CDR1 LNHDA and CDR2 SQIVND (reference sequence). This CDR3 spans 16 amino acids. V was pared by 3 bases and J by 6 bases, with 8 bases of the junction left unmatched. CDR3 residues: CASSIRDRILNSPLHF. CDR3 nucleotide sequence: TGTGCCAGTAGTATCCGGGACAGAATTCTTAATTCACCCCTCCACTTT.

V usage is TRBV6-2 or TRBV6-3 and J usage is TRBJ2-1; 13 bases are a match to TRBD2. The CDR3 loop spans 16 amino acids. Per the germline V gene, CDR1 is MNHEY and CDR2 is SVGEGT. The V gene end was trimmed by 4 bases and the J gene end by 2 bases; junction bases not matched to a gene: 2. The CDR3 bases are TGTGCCAGCAGTTTGACTAGCGGGGGGACCTACAATGAGCAGTTCTTC. Its protein product is CASSLTSGGTYNEQFF.

The genes are TRBV5-5 and TRBJ1-1; D is possibly TRBD1 (5 bases). The V and J ends lost 2 bases and 8 bases respectively, with 7 bases between them. CDR3 length: 11 amino acids. Germline lookup yields CDR1 SGHKS and CDR2 YYEKEE (reference sequence). The CDR3 is CASSFQGEAFF. CDR3 nucleotide sequence: TGTGCCAGCAGCTTCCAGGGCGAAGCTTTCTTT.

This clone was observed a single time. The chain combines TRBV6-5 with TRBJ1-1; D remains ambiguous. CDR3 size: 12 residues. V dropped 5 bases and J dropped 5 bases, with 9 bases sitting between them. Germline assignment: CDR1 MNHEY and CDR2 SVGAGI. The CDR3 here is CASSPPVTEAFF. CDR3 DNA sequence: TGTGCCAGCAGTCCCCCGGTAACTGAAGCTTTCTTT.

The J gene is TRBJ2-1, the V gene TRBV28; 9 nucleotides match TRBD2. The CDR3 runs to 17 residues. Unmatched junction bases numbered 10, after V lost 3 bases and J lost 4 bases. The germline CDR1 and CDR2 sequences are MDHEN and SYDVKM. The CDR3 is CASSFSLQREDYNEQFF. DNA for the CDR3: TGTGCCAGCAGTTTCTCTCTTCAGCGGGAGGATTACAATGAGCAGTTCTTC.

This rearrangement joins TRBV4-2 to TRBJ1-4; no clear D. The CDR3 covers 15 residues. In germline, CDR1 is LGHNA, CDR2 YNFKEQ. V was clipped by 0 bases and J by 2 bases, with 7 bases between them. CDR3 region: CASSQDLRTNEKLFF. The CDR3 nucleotides are TGTGCCAGCAGCCAAGACTTGAGGACTAATGAAAAACTGTTTTTT.

The chain carries TRBV18 and TRBJ2-5; maybe TRBD2 (6 bases). V dropped 3 bases and J dropped 0 bases, with 8 bases sitting between them. CDR1 is KGHSH and CDR2 is LQKENI in the germline V gene. The CDR3 is made up of 14 amino acids. In DNA form, the CDR3 reads TGTGCCAGCTCACCGCGGGAAAACCAAGAGACCCAGTACTTC. Protein: CASSPRENQETQYF.